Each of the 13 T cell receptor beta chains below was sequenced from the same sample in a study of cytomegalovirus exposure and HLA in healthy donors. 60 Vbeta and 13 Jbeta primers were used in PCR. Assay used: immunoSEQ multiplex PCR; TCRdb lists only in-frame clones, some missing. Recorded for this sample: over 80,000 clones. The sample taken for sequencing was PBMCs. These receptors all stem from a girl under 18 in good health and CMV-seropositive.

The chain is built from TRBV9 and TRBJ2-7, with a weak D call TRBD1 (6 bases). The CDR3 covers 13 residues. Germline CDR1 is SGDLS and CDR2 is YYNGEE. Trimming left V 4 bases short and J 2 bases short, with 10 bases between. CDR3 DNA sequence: TGTGCCAGCAGCCCCACAGGGCCCTACGAGCAGTACTTC. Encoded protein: CASSPTGPYEQYF.

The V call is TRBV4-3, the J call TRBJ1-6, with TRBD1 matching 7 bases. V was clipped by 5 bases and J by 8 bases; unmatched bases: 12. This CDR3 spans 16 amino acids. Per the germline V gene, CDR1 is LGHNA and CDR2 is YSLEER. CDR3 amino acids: CASSWDTGTDHSPLHF. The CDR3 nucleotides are TGCGCCAGCAGCTGGGATACCGGGACAGACCATTCACCCCTCCACTTT.

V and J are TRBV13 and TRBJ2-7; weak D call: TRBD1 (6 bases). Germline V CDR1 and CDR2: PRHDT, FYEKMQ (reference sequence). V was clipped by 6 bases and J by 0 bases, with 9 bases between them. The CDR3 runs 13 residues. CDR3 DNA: TGTGCCAGCAGTCGACAGGACTCCTACGAGCAGTACTTC. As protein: CASSRQDSYEQYF.

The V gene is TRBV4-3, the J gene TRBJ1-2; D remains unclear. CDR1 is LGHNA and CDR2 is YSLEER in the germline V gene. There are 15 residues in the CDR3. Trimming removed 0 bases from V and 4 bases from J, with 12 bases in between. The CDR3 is CASSQERTGAYGYTF. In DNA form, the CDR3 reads TGCGCCAGCAGCCAAGAGAGGACTGGAGCCTATGGCTACACCTTC.

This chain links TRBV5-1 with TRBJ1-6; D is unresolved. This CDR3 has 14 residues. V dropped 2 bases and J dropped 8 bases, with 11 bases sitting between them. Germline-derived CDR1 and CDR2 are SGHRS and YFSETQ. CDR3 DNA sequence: TGCGCCAGCAGCTTCCGCGAAGGAGATTCACCCCTCCACTTT. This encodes CASSFREGDSPLHF.

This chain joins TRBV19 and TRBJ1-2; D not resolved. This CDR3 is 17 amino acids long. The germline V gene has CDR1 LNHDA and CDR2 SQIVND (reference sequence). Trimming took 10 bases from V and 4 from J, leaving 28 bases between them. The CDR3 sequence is CATPQTGEYSYRYGYTF. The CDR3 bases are TGTGCCACCCCCCAAACGGGAGAATACTCTTATCGCTATGGCTACACCTTC.

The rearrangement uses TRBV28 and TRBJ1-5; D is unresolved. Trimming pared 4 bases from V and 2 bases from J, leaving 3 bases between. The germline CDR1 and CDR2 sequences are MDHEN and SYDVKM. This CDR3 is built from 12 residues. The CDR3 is CASSSGNQPQHF. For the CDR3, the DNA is TGTGCCAGCAGTTCGGGCAATCAGCCCCAGCATTTT.

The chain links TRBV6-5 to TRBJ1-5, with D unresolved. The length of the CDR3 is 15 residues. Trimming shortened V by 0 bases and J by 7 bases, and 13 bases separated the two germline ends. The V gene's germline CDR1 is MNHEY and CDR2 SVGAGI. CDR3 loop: CASSYSKNSGQPQHF. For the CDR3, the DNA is TGTGCCAGCAGTTACTCTAAGAACAGCGGCCAGCCCCAGCATTTT.

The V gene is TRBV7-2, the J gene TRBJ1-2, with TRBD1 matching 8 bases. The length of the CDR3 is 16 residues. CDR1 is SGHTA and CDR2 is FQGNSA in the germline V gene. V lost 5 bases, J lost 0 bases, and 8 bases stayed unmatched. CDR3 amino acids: CASSRGTGPSNYGYTF. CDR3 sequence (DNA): TGTGCCAGCAGCCGCGGGACAGGACCTTCTAACTATGGCTACACCTTC.

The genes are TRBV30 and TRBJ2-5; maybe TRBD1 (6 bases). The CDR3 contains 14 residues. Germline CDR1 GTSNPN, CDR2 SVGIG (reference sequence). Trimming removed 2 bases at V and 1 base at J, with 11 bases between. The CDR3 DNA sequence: TGTGCCTGGAGTTTAACAGGGACCCAAGAGACCCAGTACTTC. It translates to CAWSLTGTQETQYF.

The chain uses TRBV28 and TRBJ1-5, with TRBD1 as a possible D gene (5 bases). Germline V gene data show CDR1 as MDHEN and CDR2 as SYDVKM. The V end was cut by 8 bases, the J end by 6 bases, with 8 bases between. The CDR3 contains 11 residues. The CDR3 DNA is TGTGCCAGCGGGGGGTTTCAGCCCCAGCATTTT. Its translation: CASGGFQPQHF.

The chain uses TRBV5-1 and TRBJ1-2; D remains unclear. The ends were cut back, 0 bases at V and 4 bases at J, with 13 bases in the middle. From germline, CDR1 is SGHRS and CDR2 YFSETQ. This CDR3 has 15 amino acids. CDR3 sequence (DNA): TGCGCCAGCAGCTTGGAAGGCAGTGACTCCTATGGCTACACCTTC. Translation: CASSLEGSDSYGYTF.

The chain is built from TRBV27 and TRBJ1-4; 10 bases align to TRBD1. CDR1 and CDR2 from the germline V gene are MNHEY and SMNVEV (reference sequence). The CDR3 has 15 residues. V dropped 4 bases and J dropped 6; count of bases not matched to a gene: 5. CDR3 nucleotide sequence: TGTGCCAGCAGTTCTGCCGGGACAGGGGATGAAAAACTGTTTTTT. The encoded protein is CASSSAGTGDEKLFF.